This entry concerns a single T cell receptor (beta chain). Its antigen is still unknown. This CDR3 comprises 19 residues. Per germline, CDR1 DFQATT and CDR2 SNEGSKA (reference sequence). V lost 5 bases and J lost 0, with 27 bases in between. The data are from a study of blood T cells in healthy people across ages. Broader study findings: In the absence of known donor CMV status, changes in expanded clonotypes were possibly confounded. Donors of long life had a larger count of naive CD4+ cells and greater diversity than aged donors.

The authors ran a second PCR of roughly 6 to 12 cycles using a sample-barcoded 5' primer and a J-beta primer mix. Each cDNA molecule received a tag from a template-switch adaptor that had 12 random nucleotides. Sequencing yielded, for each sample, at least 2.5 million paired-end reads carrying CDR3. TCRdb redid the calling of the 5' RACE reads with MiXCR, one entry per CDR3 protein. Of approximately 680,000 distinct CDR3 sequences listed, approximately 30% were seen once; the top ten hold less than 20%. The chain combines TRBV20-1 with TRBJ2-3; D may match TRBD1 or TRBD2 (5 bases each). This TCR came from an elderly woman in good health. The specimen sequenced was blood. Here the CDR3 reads CSAPPGPGWGSPSTDTQYF. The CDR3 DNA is TGCAGTGCTCCGCCCGGTCCTGGTTGGGGGAGCCCTAGCACAGATACGCAGTATTTT.